This T cell receptor (beta chain) was identified during a study of blood T cell repertoires in COVID-19. Study as a whole: Samples taken during acute and convalescent COVID-19 were collected in the United States, Italy and Spain. From T cells, B-cell-depleted T cells, or PBMCs came the material, which was cDNA or gDNA.

Trimming removed 5 bases from V and 6 bases from J; junction bases left unmatched: 6. The germline V gene encodes CDR1 SGHNT and CDR2 YENEEA. The CDR3 has 14 amino acids. Per the study methods: Amplification from reference gene primers served as the basis for estimated nucleated cell counts. TCRdb keeps only in-frame clones here, not all; method: immunoSEQ multiplex PCR. The DNA gave D and trimming, while V, J and clone size come from that table. The table lists approximately 250,000 clones, about nine tenths of them singletons. The sample consisted of peripheral blood. This sequence joins TRBV11-3 and TRBJ2-1; 8 bases are a match to TRBD2. The sequence derives from a young man who had recovered from COVID-19. CDR3 loop: CASSPGGPGNEQFF. The CDR3 bases are TGTGCCAGCAGCCCGGGGGGGCCAGGCAATGAGCAGTTCTTC.